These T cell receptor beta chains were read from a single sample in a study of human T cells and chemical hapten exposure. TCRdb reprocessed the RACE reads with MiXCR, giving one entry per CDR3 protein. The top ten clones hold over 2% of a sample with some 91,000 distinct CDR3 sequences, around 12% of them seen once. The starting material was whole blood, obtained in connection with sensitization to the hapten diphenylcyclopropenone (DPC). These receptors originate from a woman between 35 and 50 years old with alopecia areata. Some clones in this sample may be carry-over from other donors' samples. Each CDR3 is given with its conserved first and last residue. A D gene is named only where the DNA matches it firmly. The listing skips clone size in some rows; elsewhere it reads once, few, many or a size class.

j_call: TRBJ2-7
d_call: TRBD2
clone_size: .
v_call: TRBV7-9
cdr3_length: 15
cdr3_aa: CASSLGGLAGEWQYF
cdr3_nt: TGTGCCAGCAGCTTAGGTGGCCTAGCGGGAGAATGGCAGTACTTC

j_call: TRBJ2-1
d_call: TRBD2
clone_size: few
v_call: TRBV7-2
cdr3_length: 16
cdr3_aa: CASSLARLAGNNEQFF
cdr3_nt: TGTGCCAGCAGCTTAGCGCGGCTAGCGGGGAACAATGAGCAGTTCTTC

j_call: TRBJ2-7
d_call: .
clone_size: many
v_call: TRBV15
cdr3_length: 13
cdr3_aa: CATSRDPLYEQYF
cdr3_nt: TGTGCCACCAGCAGAGACCCGTTGTACGAGCAGTACTTC

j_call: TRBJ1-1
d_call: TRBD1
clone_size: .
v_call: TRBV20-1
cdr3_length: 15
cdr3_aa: CSATRQGAVYTEAFF
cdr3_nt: TGCAGTGCTACCCGACAGGGGGCCGTGTACACTGAAGCTTTCTTT

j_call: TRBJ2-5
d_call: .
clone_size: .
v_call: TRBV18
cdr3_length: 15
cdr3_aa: CASQSAIQAKETQYF
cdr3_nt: TGTGCCAGCCAATCCGCCATACAGGCTAAAGAGACCCAGTACTTC

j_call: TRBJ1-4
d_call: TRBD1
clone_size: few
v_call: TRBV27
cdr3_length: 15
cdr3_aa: CASSPRTGSNEKLFF
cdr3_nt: TGTGCCAGCAGTCCCAGGACAGGGTCTAATGAAAAACTGTTTTTT

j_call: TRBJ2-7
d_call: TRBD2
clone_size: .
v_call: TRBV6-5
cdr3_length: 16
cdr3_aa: CASTPGLGRIPYEQYF
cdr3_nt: TGTGCCAGCACCCCGGGACTAGGGAGGATCCCCTACGAGCAGTACTTC

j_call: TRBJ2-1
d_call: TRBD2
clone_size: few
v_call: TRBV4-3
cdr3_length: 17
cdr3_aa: CASSQASGRLSYNEQFF
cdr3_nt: TGCGCCAGCAGCCAGGCTAGCGGGAGGCTGTCCTACAATGAGCAGTTCTTC

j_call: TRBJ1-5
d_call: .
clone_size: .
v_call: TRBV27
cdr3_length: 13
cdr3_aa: CASKGHSNQPQHF
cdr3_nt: TGTGCCAGCAAGGGTCATAGCAATCAGCCCCAGCATTTT

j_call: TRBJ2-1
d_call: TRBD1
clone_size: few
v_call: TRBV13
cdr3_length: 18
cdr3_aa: CASSLWLTGGSSYNEQFF
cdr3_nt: TGTGCCAGCAGCTTATGGTTGACAGGGGGTAGCTCCTACAATGAGCAGTTCTTC

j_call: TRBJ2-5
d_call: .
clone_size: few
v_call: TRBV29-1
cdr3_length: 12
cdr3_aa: CSVEGGLETQYF
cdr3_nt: TGCAGCGTTGAGGGGGGTTTGGAGACCCAGTACTTC

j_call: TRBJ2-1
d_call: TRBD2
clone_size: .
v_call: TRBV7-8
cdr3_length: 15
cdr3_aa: CASSLTSGIVNEQFF
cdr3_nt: TGTGCCAGCAGCCTAACTAGCGGGATAGTCAATGAGCAGTTCTTC

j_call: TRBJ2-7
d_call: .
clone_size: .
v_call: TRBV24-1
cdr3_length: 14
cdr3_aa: CATSDLLGFYEQYF
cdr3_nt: TGTGCCACCAGTGATTTGCTCGGTTTCTACGAGCAGTACTTC

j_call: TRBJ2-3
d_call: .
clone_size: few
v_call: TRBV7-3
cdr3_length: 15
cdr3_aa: CARSVRFGTPDTQYF
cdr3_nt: TGTGCCCGCAGCGTCAGGTTCGGGACCCCAGATACGCAGTATTTT

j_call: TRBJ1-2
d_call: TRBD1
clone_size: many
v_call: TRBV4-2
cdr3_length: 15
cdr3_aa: CASSRQGAWDYGYTF
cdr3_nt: TGTGCCAGCAGCCGACAGGGTGCTTGGGACTATGGCTACACCTTC

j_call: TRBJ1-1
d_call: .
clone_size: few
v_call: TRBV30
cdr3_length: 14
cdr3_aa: CAWKPGRPNTEAFF
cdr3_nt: TGTGCCTGGAAACCCGGACGGCCGAACACTGAAGCTTTCTTT

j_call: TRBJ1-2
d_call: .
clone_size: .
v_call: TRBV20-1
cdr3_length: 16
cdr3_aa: CSASQPRDRERYGYTF
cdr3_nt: TGCAGTGCTAGCCAACCCCGGGACCGGGAAAGATATGGCTACACCTTC

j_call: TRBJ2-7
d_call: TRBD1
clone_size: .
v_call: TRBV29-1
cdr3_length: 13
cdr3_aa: CSPHRDSTYEQYF
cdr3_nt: TGCAGCCCGCACCGGGACAGTACCTACGAGCAGTACTTC

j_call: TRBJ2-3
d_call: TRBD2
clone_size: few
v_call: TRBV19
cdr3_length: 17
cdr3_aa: CASSKTSGRAERDTQYF
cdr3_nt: TGTGCCAGTAGTAAGACTAGCGGGAGGGCCGAACGGGATACGCAGTATTTT

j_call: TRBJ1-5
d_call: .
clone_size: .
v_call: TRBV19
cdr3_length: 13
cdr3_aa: CASSIGIHDIQHF
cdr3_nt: TGTGCCAGTAGTATTGGGATTCACGACATCCAGCATTTT

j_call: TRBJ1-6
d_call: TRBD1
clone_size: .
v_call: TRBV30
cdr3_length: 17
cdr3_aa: CACSRTGASLYNSPLHF
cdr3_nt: TGTGCCTGCAGTAGGACAGGGGCCTCATTGTATAATTCACCCCTCCACTTT

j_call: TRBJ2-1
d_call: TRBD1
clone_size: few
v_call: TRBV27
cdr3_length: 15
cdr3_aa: CASSFGTGGLNEQFF
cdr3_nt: TGTGCCAGCAGTTTCGGGACAGGGGGTCTCAATGAGCAGTTCTTC

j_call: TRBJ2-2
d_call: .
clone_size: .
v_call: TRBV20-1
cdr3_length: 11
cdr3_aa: CSARMFGELFF
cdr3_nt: TGCAGTGCTAGAATGTTCGGGGAGCTGTTTTTT